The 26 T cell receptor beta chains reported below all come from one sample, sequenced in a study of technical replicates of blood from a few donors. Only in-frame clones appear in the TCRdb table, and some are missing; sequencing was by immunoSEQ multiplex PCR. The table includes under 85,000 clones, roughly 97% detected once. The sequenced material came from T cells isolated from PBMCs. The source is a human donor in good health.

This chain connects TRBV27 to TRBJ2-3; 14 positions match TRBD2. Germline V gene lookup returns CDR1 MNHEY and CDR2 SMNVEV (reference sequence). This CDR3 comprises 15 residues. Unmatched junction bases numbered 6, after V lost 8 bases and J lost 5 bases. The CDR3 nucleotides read TGTGCCAGCGCTGGACTAGCGGGAGGTCGAGATACGCAGTATTTT. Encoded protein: CASAGLAGGRDTQYF.

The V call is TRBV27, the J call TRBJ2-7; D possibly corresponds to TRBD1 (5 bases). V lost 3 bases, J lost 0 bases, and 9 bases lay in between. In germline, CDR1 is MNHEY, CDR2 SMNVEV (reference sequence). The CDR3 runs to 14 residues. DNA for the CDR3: TGTGCCAGCAGTTTCAGGGCCAGCTCCTACGAGCAGTACTTC. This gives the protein CASSFRASSYEQYF.

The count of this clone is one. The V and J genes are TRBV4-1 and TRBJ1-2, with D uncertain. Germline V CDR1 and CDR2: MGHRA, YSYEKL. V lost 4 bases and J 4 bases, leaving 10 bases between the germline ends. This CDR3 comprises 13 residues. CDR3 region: CASSPSYSYGYTF. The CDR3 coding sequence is TGCGCCAGCAGCCCCTCATACAGCTATGGCTACACCTTC.

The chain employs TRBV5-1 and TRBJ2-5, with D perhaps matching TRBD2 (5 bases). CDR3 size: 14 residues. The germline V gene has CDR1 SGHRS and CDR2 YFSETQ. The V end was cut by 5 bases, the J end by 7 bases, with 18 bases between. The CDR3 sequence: CASRGDSAPSTQYF. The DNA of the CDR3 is TGCGCCAGCAGGGGTGATAGCGCCCCTTCGACCCAGTACTTC.

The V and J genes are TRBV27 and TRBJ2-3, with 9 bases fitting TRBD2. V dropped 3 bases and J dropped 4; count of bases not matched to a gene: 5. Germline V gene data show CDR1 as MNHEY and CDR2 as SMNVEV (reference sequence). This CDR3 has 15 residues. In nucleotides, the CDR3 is TGTGCCAGCAGTTTTGTAGCGGGAGTCGCAGATACGCAGTATTTT. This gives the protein CASSFVAGVADTQYF.

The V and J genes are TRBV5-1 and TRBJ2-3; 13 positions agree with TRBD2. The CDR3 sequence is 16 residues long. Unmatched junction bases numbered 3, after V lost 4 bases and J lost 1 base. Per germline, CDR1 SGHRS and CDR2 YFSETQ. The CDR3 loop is CASSHGTSGGTDTQYF. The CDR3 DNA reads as TGCGCCAGCAGCCACGGGACTAGCGGGGGCACAGATACGCAGTATTTT.

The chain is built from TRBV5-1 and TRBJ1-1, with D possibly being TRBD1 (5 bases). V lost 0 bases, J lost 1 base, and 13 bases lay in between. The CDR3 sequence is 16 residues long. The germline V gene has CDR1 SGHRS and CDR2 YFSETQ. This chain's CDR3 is CASSLVGGIANTEAFF. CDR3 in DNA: TGCGCCAGCAGCTTGGTCGGGGGGATTGCGAACACTGAAGCTTTCTTT.

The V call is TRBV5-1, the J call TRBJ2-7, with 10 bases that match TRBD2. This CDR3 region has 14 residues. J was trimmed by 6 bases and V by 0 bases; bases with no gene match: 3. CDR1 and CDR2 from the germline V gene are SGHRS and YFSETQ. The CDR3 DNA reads TGCGCCAGCAGCTTGGGACTAGCGGGTTTCGAGCAGTACTTC. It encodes CASSLGLAGFEQYF.

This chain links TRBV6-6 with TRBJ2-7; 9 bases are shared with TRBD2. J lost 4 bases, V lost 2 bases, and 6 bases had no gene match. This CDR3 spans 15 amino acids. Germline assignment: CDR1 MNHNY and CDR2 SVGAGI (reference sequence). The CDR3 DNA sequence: TGTGCCAGCAGTTACCCCGTAGCGGGAGTTTACGAGCAGTACTTC. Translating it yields CASSYPVAGVYEQYF.

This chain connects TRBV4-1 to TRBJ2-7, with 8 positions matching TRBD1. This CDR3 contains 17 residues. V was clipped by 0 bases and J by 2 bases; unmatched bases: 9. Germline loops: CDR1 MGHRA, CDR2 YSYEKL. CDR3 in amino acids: CASSQDSFGTGPYEQYF. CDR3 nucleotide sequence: TGCGCCAGCAGCCAAGATTCTTTCGGGACAGGACCCTACGAGCAGTACTTC.

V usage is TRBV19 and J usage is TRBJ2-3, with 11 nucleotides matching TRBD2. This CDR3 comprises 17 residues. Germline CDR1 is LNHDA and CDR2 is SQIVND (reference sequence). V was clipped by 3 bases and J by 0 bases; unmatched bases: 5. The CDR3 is CASSIGGLADSTDTQYF. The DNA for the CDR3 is TGTGCCAGTAGTATTGGGGGACTAGCGGATAGCACAGATACGCAGTATTTT. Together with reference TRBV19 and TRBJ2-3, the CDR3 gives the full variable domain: DGGITQSPKYLFRKEGQNVTLSCEQNLNHDAMYWYRQDPGQGLRLIYYSQIVNDFQKGDIAEGYSVSREKKESFPLTVTSAQKNPTAFYLCASSIGGLADSTDTQYFGPGTRLTVL.

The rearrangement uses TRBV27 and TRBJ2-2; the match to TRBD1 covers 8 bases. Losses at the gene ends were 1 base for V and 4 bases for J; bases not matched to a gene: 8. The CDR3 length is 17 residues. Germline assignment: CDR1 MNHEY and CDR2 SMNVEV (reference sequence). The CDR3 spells CASSLWQGAPITGELFF. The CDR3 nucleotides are TGTGCCAGCAGTTTATGGCAGGGGGCGCCTATCACCGGGGAGCTGTTTTTT.

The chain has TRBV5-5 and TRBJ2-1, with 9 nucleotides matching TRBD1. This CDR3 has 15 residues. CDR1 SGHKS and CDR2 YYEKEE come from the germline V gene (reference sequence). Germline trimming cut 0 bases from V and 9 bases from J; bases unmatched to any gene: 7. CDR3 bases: TGTGCCAGCAGCTTGGGGGGGACAGGGTTGAGTGAGCAGTTCTTC. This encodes CASSLGGTGLSEQFF.

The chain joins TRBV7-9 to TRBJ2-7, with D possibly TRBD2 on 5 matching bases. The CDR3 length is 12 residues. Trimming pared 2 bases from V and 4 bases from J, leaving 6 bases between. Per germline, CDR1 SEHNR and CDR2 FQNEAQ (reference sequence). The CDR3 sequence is CASSLRGYEQYF. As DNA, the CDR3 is TGTGCCAGCAGCTTACGGGGATACGAGCAGTACTTC. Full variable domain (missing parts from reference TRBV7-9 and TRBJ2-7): DTGVSQNPRHKITKRGQNVTFRCDPISEHNRLYWYRQTLGQGPEFLTYFQNEAQLEKSRLLSDRFSAERPKGSFSTLEIQRTEQGDSAMYLCASSLRGYEQYFGPGTRLTVT.

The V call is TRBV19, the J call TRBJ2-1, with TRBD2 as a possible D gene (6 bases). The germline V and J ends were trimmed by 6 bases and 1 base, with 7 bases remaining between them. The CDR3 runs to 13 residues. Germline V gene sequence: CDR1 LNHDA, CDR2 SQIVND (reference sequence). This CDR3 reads CASRDYSYNEQFF. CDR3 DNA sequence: TGTGCCAGTAGGGACTATTCCTACAATGAGCAGTTCTTC.

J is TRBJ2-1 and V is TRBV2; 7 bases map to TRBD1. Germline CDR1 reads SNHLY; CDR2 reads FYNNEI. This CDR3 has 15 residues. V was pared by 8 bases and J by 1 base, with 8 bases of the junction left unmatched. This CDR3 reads CASGGDRVSYNEQFF. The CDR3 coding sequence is TGTGCCAGCGGAGGAGACAGGGTGTCCTACAATGAGCAGTTCTTC.

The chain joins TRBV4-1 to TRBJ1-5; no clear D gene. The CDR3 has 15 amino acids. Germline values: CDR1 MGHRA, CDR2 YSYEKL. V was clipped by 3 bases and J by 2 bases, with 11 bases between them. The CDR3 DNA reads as TGCGCCAGCAGCCATCTCTGGGGAGGCAATCAGCCCCAGCATTTT. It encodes CASSHLWGGNQPQHF.

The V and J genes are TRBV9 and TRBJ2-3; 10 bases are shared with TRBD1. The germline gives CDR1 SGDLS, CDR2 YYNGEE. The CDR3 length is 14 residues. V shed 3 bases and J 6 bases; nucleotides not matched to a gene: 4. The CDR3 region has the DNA TGTGCCAGCAGCGGACAGGGGGCTGAGGATACGCAGTATTTT. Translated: CASSGQGAEDTQYF.

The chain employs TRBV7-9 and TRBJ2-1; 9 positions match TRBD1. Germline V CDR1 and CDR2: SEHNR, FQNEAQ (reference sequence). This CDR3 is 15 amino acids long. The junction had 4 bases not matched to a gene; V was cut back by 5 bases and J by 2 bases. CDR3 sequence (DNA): TGTGCCAGCAGCCCAGGGGACAGGGCCTACAATGAGCAGTTCTTC. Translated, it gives CASSPGDRAYNEQFF.

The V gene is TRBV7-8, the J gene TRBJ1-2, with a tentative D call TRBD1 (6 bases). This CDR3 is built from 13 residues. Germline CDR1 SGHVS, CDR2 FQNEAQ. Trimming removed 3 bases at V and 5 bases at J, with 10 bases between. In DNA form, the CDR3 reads TGTGCCAGCAGCTTGGACAGCTTTTATGGCTACACCTTC. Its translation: CASSLDSFYGYTF.

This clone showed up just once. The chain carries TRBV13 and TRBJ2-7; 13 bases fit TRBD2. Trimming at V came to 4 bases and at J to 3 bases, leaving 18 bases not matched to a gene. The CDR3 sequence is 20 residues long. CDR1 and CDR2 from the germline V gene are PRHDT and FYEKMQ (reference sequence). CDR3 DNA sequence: TGTGCCAGCAGCTCCAACCCAGGACTAGCGGGGGCTCCCCACAACTACGAGCAGTACTTC. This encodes CASSSNPGLAGAPHNYEQYF.

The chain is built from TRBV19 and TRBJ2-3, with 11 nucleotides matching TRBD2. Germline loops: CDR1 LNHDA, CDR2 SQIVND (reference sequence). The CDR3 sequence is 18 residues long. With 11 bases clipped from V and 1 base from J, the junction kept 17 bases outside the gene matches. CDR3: CASRRKTSGEWGTDTQYF. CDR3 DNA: TGTGCCTCCCGGCGGAAGACTAGCGGGGAGTGGGGCACAGATACGCAGTATTTT.

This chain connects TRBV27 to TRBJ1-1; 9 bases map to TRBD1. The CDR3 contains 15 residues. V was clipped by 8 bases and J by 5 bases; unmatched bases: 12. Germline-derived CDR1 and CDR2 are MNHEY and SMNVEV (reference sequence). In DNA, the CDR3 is TGTGCCAGCCGTAAGGGGGGGACAGGGAGGACTGAAGCTTTCTTT. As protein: CASRKGGTGRTEAFF.

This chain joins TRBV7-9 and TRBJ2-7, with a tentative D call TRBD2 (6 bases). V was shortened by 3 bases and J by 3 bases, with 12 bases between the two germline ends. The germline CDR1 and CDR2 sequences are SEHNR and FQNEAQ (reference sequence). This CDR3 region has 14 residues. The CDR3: CASSLQGLSYEQYF. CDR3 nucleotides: TGTGCCAGCAGCTTGCAGGGACTGAGCTACGAGCAGTACTTC. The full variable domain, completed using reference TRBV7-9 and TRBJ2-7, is DTGVSQNPRHKITKRGQNVTFRCDPISEHNRLYWYRQTLGQGPEFLTYFQNEAQLEKSRLLSDRFSAERPKGSFSTLEIQRTEQGDSAMYLCASSLQGLSYEQYFGPGTRLTVT.

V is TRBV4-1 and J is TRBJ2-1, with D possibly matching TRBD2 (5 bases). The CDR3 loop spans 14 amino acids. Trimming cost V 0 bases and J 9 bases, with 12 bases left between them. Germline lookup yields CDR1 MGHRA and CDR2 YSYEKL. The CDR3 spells CASSQERGFSEQFF. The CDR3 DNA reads TGCGCCAGCAGCCAAGAGAGAGGGTTCAGTGAGCAGTTCTTC.

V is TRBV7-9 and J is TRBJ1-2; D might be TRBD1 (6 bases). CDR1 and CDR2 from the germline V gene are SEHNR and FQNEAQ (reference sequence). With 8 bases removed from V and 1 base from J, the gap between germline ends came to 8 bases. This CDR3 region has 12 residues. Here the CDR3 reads CASRGGNYGYTF. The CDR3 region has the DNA TGTGCCAGCCGAGGGGGTAACTATGGCTACACCTTC.